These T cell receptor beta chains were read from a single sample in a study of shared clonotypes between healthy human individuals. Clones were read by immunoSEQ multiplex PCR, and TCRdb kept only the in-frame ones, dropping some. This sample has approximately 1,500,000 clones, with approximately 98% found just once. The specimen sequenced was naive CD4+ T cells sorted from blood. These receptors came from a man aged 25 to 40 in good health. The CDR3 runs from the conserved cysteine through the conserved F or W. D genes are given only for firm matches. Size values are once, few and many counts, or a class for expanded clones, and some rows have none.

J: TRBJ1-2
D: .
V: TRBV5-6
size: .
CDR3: CASSWGDRILGWGYTF
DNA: TGTGCCAGCAGCTGGGGAGACAGAATTCTTGGATGGGGCTACACCTTC

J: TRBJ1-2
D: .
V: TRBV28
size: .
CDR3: CASSTHGGNNYGYTF
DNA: TGTGCCAGCAGTACCCATGGGGGGAATAACTATGGCTACACCTTC

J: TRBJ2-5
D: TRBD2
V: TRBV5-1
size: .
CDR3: CASSLLAYQETQYF
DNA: TGCGCCAGCAGCCTACTAGCGTACCAAGAGACCCAGTACTTC

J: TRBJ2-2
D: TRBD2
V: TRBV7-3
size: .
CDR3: CASSRFGGRNTGELFF
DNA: TGTGCCAGCAGCCGGTTCGGGGGGAGGAACACCGGGGAGCTGTTTTTT

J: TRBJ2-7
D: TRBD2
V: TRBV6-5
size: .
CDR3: CASSYLAGGSYEQYF
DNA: TGTGCCAGCAGTTACCTTGCGGGAGGGTCCTACGAGCAGTACTTC

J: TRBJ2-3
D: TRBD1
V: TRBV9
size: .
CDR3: CASSTKGRDRVTDTQYF
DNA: TGTGCCAGCAGCACGAAGGGCCGGGACAGGGTCACAGATACGCAGTATTTT

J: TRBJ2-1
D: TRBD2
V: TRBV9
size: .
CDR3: CASSVGSGYSSYNEQFF
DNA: TGTGCCAGCAGCGTAGGTAGCGGGTATAGCTCCTACAATGAGCAGTTCTTC

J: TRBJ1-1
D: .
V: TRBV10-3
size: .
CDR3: CAISGTAANTEAFF
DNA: TGTGCCATCAGTGGGACAGCCGCAAACACTGAAGCTTTCTTT

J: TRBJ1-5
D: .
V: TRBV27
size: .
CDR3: CASSPRPGTADKYSNQPQHF
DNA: TGTGCCAGCAGTCCGAGGCCGGGGACCGCAGACAAATATAGCAATCAGCCCCAGCATTTT

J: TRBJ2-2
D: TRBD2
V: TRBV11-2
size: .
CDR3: CASSLARWEGNTGELFF
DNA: TGTGCCAGCAGCCTGGCTCGGTGGGAGGGGAACACCGGGGAGCTGTTTTTT

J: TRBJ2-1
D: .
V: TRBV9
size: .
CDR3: CASSVAAHYNEQFF
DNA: TGTGCCAGCAGCGTAGCAGCGCATTACAATGAGCAGTTCTTC

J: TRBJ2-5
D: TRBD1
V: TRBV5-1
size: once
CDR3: CASSLRRTGHETQYF
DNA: TGCGCCAGCAGCTTGAGAAGGACAGGGCACGAGACCCAGTACTTC

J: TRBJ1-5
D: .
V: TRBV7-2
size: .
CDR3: CASSPQVRNQPQHF
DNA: TGTGCCAGCAGCCCACAGGTCCGCAATCAGCCCCAGCATTTT

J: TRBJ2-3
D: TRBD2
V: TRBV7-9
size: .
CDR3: CASSIWTSGRHTDTQYF
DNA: TGTGCCAGCAGCATCTGGACTAGCGGGAGACACACAGATACGCAGTATTTT

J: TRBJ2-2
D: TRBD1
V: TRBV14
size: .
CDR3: CASSQYNRGTGELFF
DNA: TGTGCCAGCAGCCAATACAACAGGGGGACCGGGGAGCTGTTTTTT

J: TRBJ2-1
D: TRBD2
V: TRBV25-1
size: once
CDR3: CASSGRLAGGEQFF
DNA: TGTGCCAGCAGTGGACGACTAGCGGGGGGCGAGCAGTTCTTC

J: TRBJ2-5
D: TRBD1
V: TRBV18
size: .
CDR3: CASSRDRQETQYF
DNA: TGTGCCAGCTCACGGGACAGGCAAGAGACCCAGTACTTC

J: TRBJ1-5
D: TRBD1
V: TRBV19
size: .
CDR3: CASSIGTGKEPQHF
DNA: TGTGCCAGTAGTATAGGGACAGGAAAGGAGCCCCAGCATTTT

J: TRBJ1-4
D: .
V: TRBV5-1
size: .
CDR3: CASSSGQGEEKLFF
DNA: TGCGCCAGCAGCTCGGGCCAAGGAGAGGAAAAACTGTTTTTT

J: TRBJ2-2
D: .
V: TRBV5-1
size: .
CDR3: CASSLGRTGELFF
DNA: TGCGCCAGCAGCTTAGGTAGAACCGGGGAGCTGTTTTTT

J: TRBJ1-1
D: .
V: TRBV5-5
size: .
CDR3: CASSQAIWSNTEAFF
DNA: TGTGCCAGCAGCCAGGCGATCTGGTCGAACACTGAAGCTTTCTTT

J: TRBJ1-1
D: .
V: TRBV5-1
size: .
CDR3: CASSFAGMSEAFF
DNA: TGCGCCAGCAGCTTTGCCGGAATGAGTGAAGCTTTCTTT

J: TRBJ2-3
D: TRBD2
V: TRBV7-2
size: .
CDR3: CASRLGTSGNTDTQYF
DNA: TGTGCCAGCAGACTAGGGACTAGCGGGAACACAGATACGCAGTATTTT

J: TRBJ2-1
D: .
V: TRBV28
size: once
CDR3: CASRELNEQFF
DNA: TGTGCCAGCAGGGAGCTTAATGAGCAGTTCTTC

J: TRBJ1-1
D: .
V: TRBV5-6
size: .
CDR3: CASSLGTINTEAFF
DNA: TGTGCCAGCAGCTTGGGGACAATCAACACTGAAGCTTTCTTT

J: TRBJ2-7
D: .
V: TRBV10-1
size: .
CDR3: CASSLSTESYEQYF
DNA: TGCGCCAGCAGTTTATCGACGGAGTCCTACGAGCAGTACTTC

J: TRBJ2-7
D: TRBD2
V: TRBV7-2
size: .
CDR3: CASSLGSGSGYEQYF
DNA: TGTGCCAGCAGCTTAGGTAGCGGGAGCGGTTACGAGCAGTACTTC

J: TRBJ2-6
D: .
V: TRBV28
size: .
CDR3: CASTRPKSSGANVLTF
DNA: TGTGCCAGCACCCGCCCAAAAAGTTCTGGGGCCAACGTCCTGACTTTC

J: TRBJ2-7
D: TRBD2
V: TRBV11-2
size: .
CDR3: CASSLTSGSYEQYF
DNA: TGTGCCAGCAGCTTAACTAGCGGCTCCTACGAGCAGTACTTC

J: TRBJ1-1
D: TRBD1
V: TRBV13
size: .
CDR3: CASSLDRAMTEAFF
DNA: TGTGCCAGCAGCCTTGACAGGGCAATGACTGAAGCTTTCTTT

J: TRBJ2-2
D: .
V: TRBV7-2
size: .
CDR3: CASGLITGELFF
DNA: TGTGCCAGCGGATTAATAACCGGGGAGCTGTTTTTT